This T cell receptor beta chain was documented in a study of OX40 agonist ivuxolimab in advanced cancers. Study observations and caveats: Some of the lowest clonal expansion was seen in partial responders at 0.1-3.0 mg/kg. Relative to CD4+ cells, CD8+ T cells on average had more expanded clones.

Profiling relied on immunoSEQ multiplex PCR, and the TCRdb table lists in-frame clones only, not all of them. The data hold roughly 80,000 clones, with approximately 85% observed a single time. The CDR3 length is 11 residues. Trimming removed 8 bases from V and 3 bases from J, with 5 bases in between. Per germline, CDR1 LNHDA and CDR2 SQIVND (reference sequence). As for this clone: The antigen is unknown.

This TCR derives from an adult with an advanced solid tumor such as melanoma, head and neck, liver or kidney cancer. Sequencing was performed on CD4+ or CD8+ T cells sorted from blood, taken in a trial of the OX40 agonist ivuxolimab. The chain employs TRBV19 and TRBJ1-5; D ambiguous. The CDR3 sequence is CASGFNQPQHF. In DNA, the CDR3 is TGTGCCAGTGGATTCAATCAGCCCCAGCATTTT.